This T cell receptor (beta chain) was documented in a study of blood T cell repertoires in COVID-19. In the study overall: T cells, B-cell-depleted T cells, or PBMCs supplied cDNA or gDNA.

Germline V gene lookup returns CDR1 SGHTA and CDR2 FQGTGA. The CDR3 length is 14 residues. Trimming left V 5 bases short and J 7 bases short, with 17 bases between. Researchers sorted participants into cohorts using their self-reported clinical history. Original processing notes: Amplifying reference gene primers gave estimates of nucleated cell counts. The table came from immunoSEQ multiplex PCR; TCRdb's copy has only in-frame clones and leaves some out. That table is the source of V, J and clone size, and D and trimming were worked out from the DNA. The sample lists around 280,000 clones, around 90% seen once, with 1.7% in the top ten.

The sequencing sample was made of PBMCs or T cells enriched from blood (not recorded which). This receptor was obtained from a woman between 18 and 29 years old with acute COVID-19. The gene calls are TRBV7-3 and TRBJ1-2; no firm D call. CDR3 region: CASSPNHGLAGYTF. CDR3 bases: TGTGCCAGCAGCCCAAACCATGGGCTCGCTGGCTACACCTTC.